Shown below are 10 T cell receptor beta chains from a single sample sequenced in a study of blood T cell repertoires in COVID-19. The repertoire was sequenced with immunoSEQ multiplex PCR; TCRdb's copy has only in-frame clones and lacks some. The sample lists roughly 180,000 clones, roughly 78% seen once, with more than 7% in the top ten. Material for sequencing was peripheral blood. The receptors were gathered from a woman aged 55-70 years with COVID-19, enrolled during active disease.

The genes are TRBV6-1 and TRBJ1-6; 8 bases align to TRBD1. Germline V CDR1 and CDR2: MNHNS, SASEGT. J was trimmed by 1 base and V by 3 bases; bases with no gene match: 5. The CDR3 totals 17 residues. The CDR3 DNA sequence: TGTGCCAGCAGTGACGGACAGGGAGGGTCCTATAATTCACCCCTCCACTTT. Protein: CASSDGQGGSYNSPLHF.

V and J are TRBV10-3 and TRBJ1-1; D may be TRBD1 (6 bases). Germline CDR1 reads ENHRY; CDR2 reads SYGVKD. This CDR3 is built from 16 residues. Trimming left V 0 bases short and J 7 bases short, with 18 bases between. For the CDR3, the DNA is TGTGCCATCAGTGAGTCGAGGGCAGGGGACCTATTTGAAGCTTTCTTT. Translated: CAISESRAGDLFEAFF.

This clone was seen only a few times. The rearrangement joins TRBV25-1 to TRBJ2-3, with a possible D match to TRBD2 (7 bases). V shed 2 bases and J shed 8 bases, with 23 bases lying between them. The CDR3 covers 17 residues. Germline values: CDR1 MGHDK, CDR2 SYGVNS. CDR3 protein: CASSEVIAGAMVGTQYF. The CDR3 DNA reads TGTGCCAGCAGTGAAGTTATTGCGGGGGCCATGGTGGGTACGCAGTATTTT.

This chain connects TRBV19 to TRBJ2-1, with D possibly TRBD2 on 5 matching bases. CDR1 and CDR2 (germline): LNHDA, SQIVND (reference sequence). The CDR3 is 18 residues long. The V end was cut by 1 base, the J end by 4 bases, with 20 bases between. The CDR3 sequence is CASSIGPMRESLYNEQFF. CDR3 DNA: TGTGCCAGTAGTATAGGCCCAATGAGGGAGAGTCTTTACAATGAGCAGTTCTTC.

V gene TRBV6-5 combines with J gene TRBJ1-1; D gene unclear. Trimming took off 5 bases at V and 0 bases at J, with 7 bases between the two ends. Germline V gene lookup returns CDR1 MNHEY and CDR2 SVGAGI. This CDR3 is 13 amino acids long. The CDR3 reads CASSRQVNTEAFF. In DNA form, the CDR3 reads TGTGCCAGCAGTAGACAAGTGAACACTGAAGCTTTCTTT.

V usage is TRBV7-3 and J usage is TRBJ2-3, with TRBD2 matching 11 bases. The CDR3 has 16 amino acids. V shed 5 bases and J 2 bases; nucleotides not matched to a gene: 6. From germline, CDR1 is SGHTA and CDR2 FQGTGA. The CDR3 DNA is TGTGCCAGCAGCCTTTTAGCGGGGGGGCACACAGATACGCAGTATTTT. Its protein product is CASSLLAGGHTDTQYF.

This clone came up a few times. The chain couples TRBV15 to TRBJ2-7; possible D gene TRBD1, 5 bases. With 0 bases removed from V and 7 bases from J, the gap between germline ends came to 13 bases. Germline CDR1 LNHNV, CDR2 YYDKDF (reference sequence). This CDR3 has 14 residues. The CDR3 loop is CATSRDRGRAEQYV. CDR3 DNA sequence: TGTGCCACCAGCAGAGATAGGGGCCGTGCGGAGCAGTACGTC.

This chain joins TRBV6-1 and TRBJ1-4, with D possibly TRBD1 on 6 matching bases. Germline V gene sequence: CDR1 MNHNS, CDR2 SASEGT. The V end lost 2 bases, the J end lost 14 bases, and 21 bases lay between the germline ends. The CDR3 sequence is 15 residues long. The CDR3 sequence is CASSERRQGRGELFF. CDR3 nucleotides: TGTGCCAGCAGTGAACGTCGGCAGGGCAGGGGAGAGCTGTTTTTT.

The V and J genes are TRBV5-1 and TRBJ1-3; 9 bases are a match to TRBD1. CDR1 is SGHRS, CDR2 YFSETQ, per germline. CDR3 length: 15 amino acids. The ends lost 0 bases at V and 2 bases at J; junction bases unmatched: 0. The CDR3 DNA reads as TGCGCCAGCAGCTTGGGGACAGGGGCTGGAAACACCATATATTTT. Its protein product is CASSLGTGAGNTIYF.

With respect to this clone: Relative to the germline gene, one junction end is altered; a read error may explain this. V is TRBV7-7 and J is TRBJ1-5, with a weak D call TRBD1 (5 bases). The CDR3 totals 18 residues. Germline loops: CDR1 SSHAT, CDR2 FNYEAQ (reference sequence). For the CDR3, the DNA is TGTGCTAGCAGCCCCCCCGGGACTCGCCAAGACCGAGGTCAGCCCCAGCATTTT. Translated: CASSPPGTRQDRGQPQHF.